These 15 T cell receptor beta chains came from one sample sequenced in a study of shared clonotypes between healthy human individuals. Data came from immunoSEQ multiplex PCR; TCRdb stores just in-frame clones and leaves some out. The profile shows 2.3 million or so clones, about 92% of them singletons. Sequencing input: naive CD4+ T cells from PBMCs. Subset described: CD45RA+ positively selected. These receptors came from a man aged 18 to 29 in good health. Some clones in this sample may be carry-over from other donors' samples.

J is TRBJ2-1 and V is TRBV5-6; 8 bases line up with TRBD2. In germline, CDR1 is SGHDT, CDR2 YYEEEE. The V segment lost 0 bases and the J segment 7 bases; nucleotides outside the gene matches: 9. The CDR3 contains 16 residues. The chain's CDR3 is CASSLAGGGARNEQFF. In DNA, the CDR3 is TGTGCCAGCAGCTTGGCGGGAGGGGGGGCAAGGAATGAGCAGTTCTTC.

This chain links TRBV28 with TRBJ2-5; D tentatively fits TRBD1 or TRBD2 (5 bases each). Germline V gene sequence: CDR1 MDHEN, CDR2 SYDVKM. V was trimmed by 5 bases and J by 8 bases, leaving 15 bases between them. This CDR3 is built from 13 residues. CDR3 in DNA: TGTGCCAGCAGTCTTGGGACGGCGAAAACCCAGTACTTC. Its protein is CASSLGTAKTQYF.

This chain connects TRBV7-7 to TRBJ2-2; 7 nucleotides match TRBD2. The CDR3 is made up of 16 amino acids. Germline V lookup: CDR1 SSHAT, CDR2 FNYEAQ (reference sequence). With V trimmed by 4 bases and J by 5 bases, 10 bases remained unmatched. The CDR3 is CASSSGRGSETGELFF. CDR3 nucleotide sequence: TGTGCCAGCAGCTCGGGGAGGGGTAGCGAGACCGGGGAGCTGTTTTTT. Filled out from reference TRBV7-7 and TRBJ2-2, the complete variable domain reads GAGVSQSPRYKVTKRGQDVTLRCDPISSHATLYWYQQALGQGPEFLTYFNYEAQPDKSGLPSDRFSAERPEGSISTLTIQRTEQRDSAMYRCASSSGRGSETGELFFGEGSRLTVL.

V and J are TRBV10-3 and TRBJ1-5; possibly TRBD1 for D (6 bases). V lost 7 bases, J lost 0 bases, and 10 bases lay in between. Germline CDR1 ENHRY, CDR2 SYGVKD. The CDR3 runs to 14 residues. For the CDR3, the DNA is TGTGCCATCAAGGACAGCTATAGCAATCAGCCCCAGCATTTT. Residues: CAIKDSYSNQPQHF.

Turning to this clone: Distinct nucleotide sequences in the sample also encode this CDR3. This sequence joins TRBV7-3 and TRBJ2-1; weak D call: TRBD1 (6 bases). CDR3 length: 15 residues. CDR1 and CDR2 from the germline V gene are SGHTA and FQGTGA. V dropped 4 bases and J dropped 0 bases, with 10 bases sitting between them. CDR3 DNA: TGTGCCAGCAGCTCTCAGGGGTCCTCCTACAATGAGCAGTTCTTC. Translating gives CASSSQGSSYNEQFF. Full variable domain (rest looked up from reference TRBV7-3 and TRBJ2-1): GAGVSQTPSNKVTEKGKYVELRCDPISGHTALYWYRQSLGQGPEFLIYFQGTGAADDSGLPNDRFFAVRPEGSVSTLKIQRTERGDSAVYLCASSSQGSSYNEQFFGPGTRLTVL.

This chain uses TRBV10-1 with TRBJ2-3; D unclear. Germline-derived CDR1 and CDR2 are WNHNN and SYGVQD (reference sequence). The CDR3 length is 15 residues. Trimming pared 6 bases from V and 4 bases from J, leaving 17 bases between. Here the CDR3 reads CASSPGPALPDTQYF. The CDR3 DNA reads TGCGCCAGCAGCCCCGGCCCCGCACTCCCAGATACGCAGTATTTT.

The chain carries TRBV28 and TRBJ2-1; 7 bases match TRBD2. CDR1 is MDHEN and CDR2 is SYDVKM in the germline V gene. V dropped 5 bases and J dropped 8; count of bases not matched to a gene: 12. The CDR3 runs to 15 residues. CDR3 coding DNA: TGTGCCAGCAGTCCACGGACTAGTCGAAGCGATGAGCAGTTCTTC. Amino acids: CASSPRTSRSDEQFF.

The chain links TRBV18 to TRBJ1-3; D unclear. The CDR3 is 14 residues long. With 0 bases removed from V and 4 bases from J, the gap between germline ends came to 7 bases. Germline CDR1 reads KGHSH; CDR2 reads LQKENI. CDR3 sequence reads: CASSPPGRGNTIYF. DNA for the CDR3: TGTGCCAGCTCACCACCAGGGAGAGGAAACACCATATATTTT.

CDR3 DNA: TGTGCCAGCAGTTTCCTGGCAGGGGGCAACACTGAAGCTTTCTTT. Its translation: CASSFLAGGNTEAFF. The chain recombines TRBV2 with TRBJ1-1; 8 positions agree with TRBD1. Losses at the gene ends were 5 bases for V and 2 bases for J; bases not matched to a gene: 7. This CDR3 is built from 15 residues. From germline, CDR1 is SNHLY and CDR2 FYNNEI.

The CDR3 DNA reads as TGTGCCAGCAGAGGCAACACCGGGGCCCTCTATGGCTACACCTTC. It is translated as CASRGNTGALYGYTF. This chain uses TRBV6-5 with TRBJ1-2; D possibly corresponds to TRBD1 (5 bases). V was clipped by 6 bases and J by 4 bases, with 18 bases between them. Germline values: CDR1 MNHEY, CDR2 SVGAGI. The length of the CDR3 is 15 residues.

Only one count was recorded for this clone. CDR3 protein: CASSRGLAGNEQFF. In nucleotides, the CDR3 is TGTGCCAGCAGCCGTGGACTAGCCGGCAATGAGCAGTTCTTC. The rearrangement links TRBV7-3 to TRBJ2-1; TRBD2 aligns across 8 bases. Germline lookup yields CDR1 SGHTA and CDR2 FQGTGA. With V trimmed by 5 bases and J by 6 bases, 6 bases remained unmatched. The CDR3 contains 14 residues.

CDR3 sequence reads: CASSRGGLAGGPTNEQFF. The CDR3 DNA reads TGTGCCAGCAGCCGGGGGGGTTTAGCGGGAGGGCCAACCAATGAGCAGTTCTTC. This chain connects TRBV5-4 to TRBJ2-1, with 11 nucleotides matching TRBD2. V gave up 4 bases and J gave up 6 bases; unmatched junction bases: 15. Germline V gene data show CDR1 as SGHNT and CDR2 as YYREEE (reference sequence). The CDR3 totals 18 residues.

V is TRBV28 and J is TRBJ2-3; the D gene could be TRBD1 or TRBD2 (5 bases each). The CDR3 is made up of 19 amino acids. Germline V lookup: CDR1 MDHEN, CDR2 SYDVKM. Trimming removed 8 bases at V and 0 bases at J, with 27 bases between. The CDR3: CASPGWGSCSVSSTDTQYF. The CDR3 DNA sequence: TGTGCCAGCCCTGGGTGGGGGAGCTGTAGTGTATCCAGCACAGATACGCAGTATTTT.

The CDR3 loop is CSMGETDTQYF. CDR3 DNA: TGCAGCATGGGGGAAACAGATACGCAGTATTTT. The rearrangement links TRBV29-1 to TRBJ2-3; D is perhaps TRBD1 or TRBD2 (5 bases each). The germline V gene has CDR1 SQVTM and CDR2 ANQGSEA. V lost 8 bases and J 3 bases, leaving 9 bases between the germline ends. The CDR3 runs 11 residues.

The chain couples TRBV20-1 to TRBJ1-2, with a tentative D call TRBD1 (5 bases). V gave up 1 base and J gave up 12 bases, with 12 bases separating them. This CDR3 region has 11 residues. CDR1 DFQATT and CDR2 SNEGSKA come from the germline V gene (reference sequence). The CDR3 DNA follows: TGCAGTGCTAGAGGAAGGGGAGTCGACACCTTC. Translated: CSARGRGVDTF.